The present entry profiles one TCR beta chain with its context. What it recognizes is unknown. V was cut by 10 bases and J by 0 bases, with 12 bases left in between. CDR1 and CDR2 from the germline V gene are MNHEY and SMNVEV (reference sequence). CDR3 length equals 13 residues. The data were produced by immunoSEQ multiplex PCR, yet TCRdb's version contains in-frame clones alone and is incomplete. This sample has more than 40,000 clones, with 90% to 95% found just once. The data were obtained in a study of OX40 agonist ivuxolimab in advanced cancers. The wider study: Patients took ivuxolimab, an agonistic anti-OX40 (CD134) antibody. Patients enrolled in dose escalation were diagnosed with hepatocellular carcinoma, melanoma, renal cell or head and neck cancer. The study reported partial responses in three patients: one hepatocellular carcinoma, two cutaneous melanoma. Study conclusions and caveats: Among the lowest levels of clonal expansion were found in partial responders at 0.1-3.0 mg/kg.

The TCR originated in an adult with an advanced solid tumor such as melanoma, head and neck, liver or kidney cancer. Sequenced here: CD4+ or CD8+ T cells sorted from blood, sampled in a trial of the OX40 agonist ivuxolimab. J is TRBJ1-1 and V is TRBV27; no firm D call. The CDR3 sequence is CATNDPLNTEAFF. The CDR3 DNA reads TGTGCCACCAACGACCCTCTGAACACTGAAGCTTTCTTT.